This T cell receptor (beta chain) stems from a study of T cell responses to AZD1222 COVID-19 vaccine. Overall study results and limits: Of spike-specific TCRs, nearly half reportedly target regions left unmutated in variants. It was only after the peak T cell response that any repertoires were sampled.

Using immunoSEQ multiplex PCR, the repertoire was profiled, and TCRdb retains in-frame clones only, with some absent. The profile shows 98,000 or so clones, about nine tenths of them singletons. On this clone itself: Its antigen is unknown.

With 5 bases clipped from V and 3 bases from J, the junction kept 6 bases outside the gene matches. The CDR3 runs 14 residues. Germline CDR1 and CDR2: MNHEY and SVGAGI. The sample consisted of peripheral blood, taken on day 0 of MenACWY control vaccination. The V gene is TRBV6-5, the J gene TRBJ2-7, with 8 bases lining up with TRBD1. The clonotype comes from an adult in good health. CDR3 in amino acids: CASSPRQGLYEQYF. The CDR3, as DNA: TGTGCCAGCAGTCCCCGACAGGGGCTCTACGAGCAGTACTTC.